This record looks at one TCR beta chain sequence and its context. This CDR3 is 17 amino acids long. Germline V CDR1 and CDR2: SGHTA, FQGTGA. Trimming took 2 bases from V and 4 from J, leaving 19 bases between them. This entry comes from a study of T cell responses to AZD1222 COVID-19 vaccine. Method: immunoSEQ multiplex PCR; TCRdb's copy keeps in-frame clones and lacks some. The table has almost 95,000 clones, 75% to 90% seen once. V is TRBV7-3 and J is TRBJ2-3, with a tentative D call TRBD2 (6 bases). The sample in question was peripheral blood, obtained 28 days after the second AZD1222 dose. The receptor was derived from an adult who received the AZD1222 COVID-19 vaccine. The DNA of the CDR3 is TGTGCCAGCAGCTTACTTCAAACCGGGACTTCCGCAGATACGCAGTATTTT. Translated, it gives CASSLLQTGTSADTQYF.